This T cell receptor beta chain was sequenced during a study of blood T cells in healthy people across ages (dated by TCRdb to 2013 to 2016). About the investigation overall: Template switching captured roughly one uniquely barcoded TCR beta cDNA molecule per two T cells in model experiments. The study measured age-related changes in TCR beta repertoire diversity using deep sequencing normalized with unique cDNA molecular identifiers. Donors were grouped into four age groups: young (average approximately 15 years), middle-aged (over 35), aged (around 56) and long-lived (about 90). Donors of different ages were randomly distributed across sequencing lanes to avoid experimental bias. For two donors (one aged 18 to 30 and one aged 80 or older), the study analyzed two additional independent replicas of 1 million unique cDNA reads from the same blood draw. Summary of the overall study and its limitations: Observed TCR beta diversity per million T cells fell roughly linearly with age, and a significant reduction was already apparent by age approximately 41. A strong correlation was found between observed TCR beta diversity and the percentage of naive T cells measured by flow cytometry. Compared with the aged group, the long-lived group had more naive CD4+ T cells, fewer expanded clones and increased TCR diversity, suggesting age selection. Estimates of total diversity based on one million sequenced T cells were considered lower bounds and underestimates. Because the CMV infection status of the donors was unknown, age-related changes in expanded clonotypes may potentially have been confounded. Conclusive comparison of naive and antigen-experienced compartments was prevented by the profiling of bulk unsorted PBMCs.

The CDR3 covers 15 residues, taking in both the cysteine and the phenylalanine. The read is trimmed to its CDR3 DNA, 45 bases read in frame from base 1. Trimmed from V: 5 bases; trimmed from J: 4 bases; junction bases lacking a gene match: 6. The donors were 40 or so Caucasian individuals from Russia, aged roughly 6 to 90 years, who were systemically healthy. Roughly 11 milliliters of peripheral blood were drawn from each donor into EDTA-treated Vacutainer tubes. Ficoll-Paque density-gradient centrifugation was used to isolate PBMCs, with at least 6.5 million per sample. Trizol reagent was used to extract total RNA from PBMCs, with at least 5.5 micrograms per sample. For every donor, an aliquot of PBMCs went through flow cytometry to measure the percentages of naive CD45RAhigh/CD27high T cells. As regards this clonotype: Its cognate antigen has yet to be identified. No base quality values were provided; no much bigger clone lies one nucleotide off.

The library was produced with 5' RACE. A second PCR of about 7 to 12 cycles was run with a J-beta primer mix and a sample-barcoded 5' primer. A unique molecular identifier was introduced onto each TCR beta cDNA molecule by a template-switch 5' adaptor carrying 12 random nucleotides. At least 2.5 million CDR3-containing paired-end reads were obtained from each sample. First-strand cDNA was synthesized from all RNA with the Mint cDNA synthesis kit, primed by a TRBC-specific oligonucleotide. Following uracil-DNA glycosylase treatment, all cDNA underwent a first 18-cycle PCR with the universal primers M1SS and BC2_uni_R. Per the original workflow: For normalization, 1 million high-quality reads, each with a distinct molecular identifier, were randomly selected from each sample. Instead of being binned into consensus sequences, reads with shared molecular identifiers were discarded. MiTCR, set to a Q25 quality threshold and the strictest error-elimination algorithm, was used for CDR3 identification, clonotype clustering and error correction. A nonparametric unseen species model with Euler transformation was used to estimate a lower bound on total TCR beta diversity. TCRdb's own reprocessing of the public reads used fastp at Q25 and MiXCR and kept productive beta chains. Rows are unified per CDR3 protein, each entry keeping the most common DNA and genes. TCRdb, not the authors, supplied the V and J calls. In all, the sample holds roughly 1.9 million distinct CDR3 sequences, and 35% to 50% of those were seen once. Of the sample, approximately 22% falls within the top ten clones.

The chain employs TRBV12-3 or TRBV12-4 and TRBJ1-4, with 8 bases in between that match TRBD1. The sample taken for sequencing was blood. This clonotype was obtained from a human donor in good health. CDR3 reads: CASSPDRGLNEKLFF. Here is the DNA: TGTGCCAGCAGTCCCGACAGGGGCCTTAATGAAAAACTGTTTTTT.